This T cell receptor delta chain was profiled in a study of gamma-delta chains in newborns, infants, children. Across the whole study: Innate gammadelta T cells reportedly expand polyclonally right after birth, driven by microbial exposure, per the title.

The V gene's germline CDR1 is TSWWSYY and CDR2 QGS. After removal of 2 bases from V and 0 bases from J, the junction contained 17 bases not matched to a gene. This CDR3 spans 20 amino acids. TCRdb re-identified clones in the reads via CATT. Seen here are roughly 11,000 delta-chain clones, approximately 3.6% observed once, and the top ten hold 8% to 9.5%. Only a few counts were recorded for this clone. This clonotype originated in a child who was a newborn, infant or young child, either healthy, febrile or measles-vaccinated (not recorded which). The gene calls are TRDV1 and TRDJ1; 8 bases map to TRDD3. Sequenced: blood. In DNA form, the CDR3 reads TGTGCTCTTGGGGAAAACTCCTACAGGCCTGGGGGACAAGACACCGATAAACTCATCTTT. Translation: CALGENSYRPGGQDTDKLIF.